This T cell receptor (beta chain) was obtained from a study of cytomegalovirus exposure and HLA in healthy donors. Vbeta (60) and Jbeta (13) primers were used in the PCR. Here immunoSEQ multiplex PCR was the method, and the copy in TCRdb shows in-frame clones only, minus some. The table includes 150,000 to 200,000 clones, under 75% detected once. Germline loops: CDR1 SNHLY, CDR2 FYNNEI. Between the trimmed V and J ends, which lost 1 base and 0 bases, there was a span of 4 bases. The CDR3 spans 14 residues. The TCR comes from a man between 35 and 55 years old in good health and CMV-seropositive. Sequenced: PBMCs. V gene TRBV2 combines with J gene TRBJ1-5, with D unresolved. The CDR3 region is CASSEGASNQPQHF. As DNA, the CDR3 is TGTGCCAGCAGTGAAGGGGCTAGCAATCAGCCCCAGCATTTT.